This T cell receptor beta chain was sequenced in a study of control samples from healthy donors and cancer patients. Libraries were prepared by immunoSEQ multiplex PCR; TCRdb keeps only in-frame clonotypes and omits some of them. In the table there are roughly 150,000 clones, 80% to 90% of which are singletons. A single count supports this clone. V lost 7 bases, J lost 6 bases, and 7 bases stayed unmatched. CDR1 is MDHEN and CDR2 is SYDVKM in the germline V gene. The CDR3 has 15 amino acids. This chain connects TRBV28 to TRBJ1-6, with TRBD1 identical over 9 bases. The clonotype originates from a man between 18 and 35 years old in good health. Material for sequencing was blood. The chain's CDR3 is CASTKQGAGNSPLHF. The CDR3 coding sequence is TGTGCCAGCACCAAACAGGGGGCGGGTAATTCACCCCTCCACTTT.